This T cell receptor beta chain was sequenced for a study of cytomegalovirus exposure and HLA in healthy donors (dated by TCRdb to the late 2010s). Turning to the overall study: According to an earlier analysis of a few hundred of the donors, about 179 million T cells yielded 90 million to 130 million unique TCR beta sequences and roughly 280 Gb of sequence data. Donor age, sex, ethnicity and CMV serostatus were compiled alongside the repertoire data. An earlier analysis of approximately 640 of the donors applied high-throughput TCR beta sequencing to assess whether each TCR beta V gene segment acted as functional or pseudogenic. All discovery cohort repertoires had been generated using a single sequencing platform. Class I and class II HLA loci were covered by the typing at four-digit resolution. The genetic ancestry cluster associated with self-reported Caucasian donors included around four fifths of the roughly 410 genotyped donors. The number of typed donors differed by locus: about 620-640 for A, B, C, DRB1 and DQB1; approximately 520 for DQA1; approximately 610 for DPA1; and 400 to 480 for DPB1. Rather than drawing on any new phenotypic data, the later analysis identified candidate immune exposures from TCR beta sequences and the way those sequences occurred across donors. A later analysis re-examined previously published TCR beta repertoires from over 500 donors and added high-resolution HLA genotyping to investigate patterns of TCR occurrence. Among some 400 genotyped donors of the cohort, an average of about 240,000 unique TCR beta nucleotide sequences were sequenced per donor, 15% to 20% of them non-productive. About five DR-DQ haplotypes were treated as single units for association and clustering because of strong linkage in the cohort. A separate validation cohort of about 110 different subjects was used in addition to the 666-subject first cohort. To predict cytomegalovirus infection status, the study brought together high-throughput TCR immunosequencing, statistical association of individual TCRs with disease status, and machine learning. The study profiled the T cell repertoires of under 700 subjects by immunosequencing and related them to cytomegalovirus serostatus. Approximately 300 gigabases of sequencing data and around 88 million unique TCR sequences made up an early release that covered approximately 650 HLA-typed donors. The aim of the study was to test whether cataloging public T cell receptors could identify signatures of past pathogen exposure. A later genetic analysis took genome-wide SNP genotypes for about 65% of the roughly 670 donors and used that subset as a discovery cohort. The study at large found these results: An association between a missense DCLRE1C variant and V-gene and J-gene trimming of TCR beta chains was found in a later genetic analysis and replicated in an independent cohort. A later analysis found that HLA-associated TCR beta chains were more clonally expanded and had lower generation probabilities than equally common non-associated chains. In this cohort, only TCR beta chains were sequenced, and detectable features were limited by the absence of alpha or paired-chain data. A further reported finding was that TCR beta sequences accurately predicted the HLA-A and HLA-B alleles for most subjects in the first cohort. Linkage disequilibrium might explain the correlated functional status among segregating V segments, but an unknown experimental factor could not be excluded. Three of the identified cytomegalovirus-associated TCR beta chains were confirmed in vitro to be specific for cytomegalovirus antigens. Presence/absence analyses assumed roughly uniform sequencing depth across donors, an assumption that may not hold. Across donors, most TCR sequences were observed very rarely, whereas some public TCRs were present in many individuals. A later analysis associated about 16,000 TCR beta sequences with specific HLA alleles at a false discovery rate of 0.05. When HLA alleles, especially DR and DQ, strongly co-occurred, attributing TCR associations to individual alleles was difficult. According to a later analysis, parvovirus B19, influenza, CMV and Epstein-Barr virus appeared linked to several top co-occurrence clusters. In a later genetic analysis, fewer N-insertions in productive TCRs were reported among donors in an Asian-associated ancestry cluster than the roughly 670-donor mean. The classifier was reported to diagnose cytomegalovirus status with high specificity and sensitivity in both the original cohort and the validation cohort. According to a later analysis, TCR association rates differed among HLA loci, with DRB1 alleles showing the most associated TCRs and HLA-C alleles showing the fewest. Some IMGT-functional V segments, including TRBV6-2 and TRBV6-3, could not be told apart with the 87-base-pair reads, so those segments were excluded. Because HLA typing was missing for some donors at each locus, association tests included only the typed subset. Immune exposure information for the cohort was limited to CMV serostatus. According to a later analysis, most CMV-associated TCR beta chains appeared to be HLA-restricted, and the HLA associations seemed to be driven largely by CMV exposure. An earlier analysis of around 600 of the donors showed that most TCR beta V segments appeared in productive rearrangements either about 87% or about 30% of the time, which broadly matched IMGT annotations. A cluster of highly shared sequence variants was judged likely to represent a technical artifact of the sequencing pipeline. The study gave a list of under 200 TCR beta chains associated with cytomegalovirus. The authors suggested that the approach could potentially be generalized to other disease states and immunological phenotypes. The earlier analysis of about 600 of the donors excluded 15 to 20 rarely observed V segments, including chromosome 9 orphons, because counts were too low.

A word on this clone: What this receptor recognizes is not known. Base qualities are not provided; no much larger clone lies one nucleotide away.

The library was made by the immunoSEQ multiplex PCR assay. For the multiplex PCR, a mixture combining 60 forward primers for TCR Vbeta segments and 13 reverse primers for TCR Jbeta segments was used. Amplification of the CDR3 region of rearranged TCR beta genes was performed with a multiplex PCR assay on genomic DNA. On the Illumina HiSeq System, the amplified TCR beta libraries were sequenced as 87-base-pair reads. On the authors' methods: Across the 600 to 700 repertoires, a later analysis counted 75 million to 90 million unique TCR beta chains, around 11 million of which were shared by at least two donors. Raw reads were error-corrected and collapsed into unique sequences by a nearest-neighbor algorithm in which closely related sequences were merged to remove PCR and sequencing errors. Alignment of CDR3 sequences to IMGT reference sequences was used to assign V, D and J gene segments. For a sequence to be retained, a match of at least six nucleotides was required to both a V gene segment and a J gene segment. A rearrangement was called productive if the CDR3 had no stop codons and remained in frame with V and J, and every other rearrangement was called non-productive. CDR3 was defined according to IMGT convention as the region running from the second conserved V-encoded cysteine to the conserved J-encoded phenylalanine. The earlier analysis of 550 to 650 of the donors excluded any sequence lacking an unambiguous match to a single V gene segment. An earlier analysis of fewer than 750 of the donors classified V segments as functional when productive rearrangements were above 56.7% and as segregating when the standard deviation between donors was above 5%. To diagnose cytomegalovirus status from the catalog of TCR beta chain sequences, a statistical classification framework was built. V and J gene assignment, in a later analysis, came from comparing TCR nucleotide sequences with IMGT/GENE-DB human TR gene sequences. The TCRdist pipeline was used in a later analysis to assign CDR3 sequences and most-parsimonious VDJ recombination scenarios. A later analysis defined each TCR beta chain by its CDR3 amino acid sequence plus V-gene family, and excluded reads lacking a unique V-gene family. In a later analysis, approximately 640 highly shared, low-generation-probability nucleotide sequences were removed to address suspected cross-contamination and a sequencing artifact. For each public chain, a later analysis derived a clonal expansion index from normalized ranks of inferred template counts within each repertoire. A later analysis computed generation probabilities with a VDJ recombination model fitted to out-of-frame rearrangements, and checked the results against IGoR. In a later analysis, hypergeometric tests were used to score TCR-TCR, TCR-HLA and TCR-CMV co-occurrence, with a repertoire-size bias correction applied to TCR pairs. To estimate false discovery rates, a later analysis permuted the HLA or CMV assignments 20 times. In a later analysis, co-occurring TCRs were grouped with DBSCAN, and TCRdist sequence similarity was added when clustering was performed within HLA-allele-positive subsets. Repertoires with fewer than 30,000 or more than 120,000 public chains were left out of co-occurrence clustering, as were five repertoires with anomalous nucleotide sharing. Sourced from immuneACCESS, this table was stored by TCRdb with only in-frame sequences that have V and J called. A share of the clones is absent; for the studies checked, an unresolved V gene accounts for under half, and the remainder has no known explanation. V and J calls and clone size are those listed in that table; D and trimming were worked out from the DNA. The sample includes about 170,000 clones, with roughly 70% observed a single time. Jointly, the top ten make up 5% to 5.5% of the sample.

In total, about 650 healthy bone marrow donors made up the cohort. Cohort members were all nominally healthy when sampled, although unrecorded immune exposures were likely present. The donor tested CMV seropositive and was one of the 289 seropositive cohort members. Every donor gave a peripheral blood sample, and the peripheral blood mononuclear cells from that sample were used for TCR beta sequencing. Genomic DNA extraction from the blood cell samples was performed with the Qiagen DNeasy Blood Extraction Kit. The cysteine opens and the phenylalanine closes a CDR3 of 15 amino acids. Solely the CDR3 DNA is kept, with 45 bases framed from the first base. V is pruned by 2 bases and J by 5 bases, leaving 7 bases of the junction without a gene match. CDR1 MGHDK and CDR2 SYGVNS are derived from the germline V gene.

The TCR originated in a woman between 18 and 29 years old in good health and CMV-seropositive. Material for sequencing was PBMCs. Here the chain combines TRBV25-1 and TRBJ2-7; 9 junctional bases match TRBD1. The CDR3 protein is CASSEPGTGSHEQYF. The DNA is as follows: TGTGCCAGCAGTGAACCCGGGACAGGGAGCCACGAGCAGTACTTC.